Below are 13 T cell receptor beta chains sequenced from a single sample in a study of STAT3 mutations in large granular lymphocyte leukemia. Points from the study as a whole: At least one immunodominant TCR beta clonotype appeared in every T-cell large granular lymphocyte leukemia patient.

Profiling relied on immunoSEQ multiplex PCR, and the TCRdb table lists in-frame clones only, not all of them. The sample records 7,800 or so clones, 75% to 95% being singletons. Antigens for these TCRs are unknown. The sequencing input was peripheral blood mononuclear cells. The receptors derive from a man aged 50 to 59 with T-cell large granular lymphocyte leukemia. Some clones in this sample may be carry-over from other donors' samples.

The chain carries TRBV18 and TRBJ2-7, with TRBD2 identical over 8 bases. The CDR3 is 16 residues long. V gave up 4 bases and J gave up 0 bases; unmatched junction bases: 8. Germline V CDR1 and CDR2: KGHSH, LQKENI. The CDR3 loop reads CASSRGSGALSYEQYF. The CDR3 DNA reads as TGTGCCAGCTCACGGGGTAGCGGGGCCCTCTCCTACGAGCAGTACTTC.

The rearrangement uses TRBV7-3 and TRBJ2-2; 7 positions agree with TRBD1. The CDR3 sequence is 14 residues long. Germline CDR1 and CDR2: SGHTA and FQGTGA. V was pared by 3 bases and J by 6 bases, with 4 bases of the junction left unmatched. The CDR3: CASSFGQGAGELFF. In nucleotides, the CDR3 is TGTGCCAGCAGCTTTGGGCAGGGGGCCGGGGAGCTGTTTTTT.

The chain combines TRBV28 with TRBJ2-3; 7 positions match TRBD1. Looked up from germline, CDR1 is MDHEN and CDR2 is SYDVKM. V shed 3 bases and J 0 bases; nucleotides not matched to a gene: 6. The CDR3 sequence is 16 residues long. CDR3 in DNA: TGTGCCAGCAGTTTGCGAGGGGGCCTAAGCACAGATACGCAGTATTTT. The encoded protein is CASSLRGGLSTDTQYF.

This sequence joins TRBV5-1 and TRBJ1-2; 7 bases are a match to TRBD1. CDR3 size: 18 residues. The V and J ends lost 0 bases and 8 bases, in that order; junction bases with no gene match: 19. CDR1 and CDR2 from the germline V gene are SGHRS and YFSETQ. The CDR3 DNA is TGCGCCAGCAGCTTGGCCCCCTTTACAGGGGCCCGGGGGGAAGGCTACACCTTC. Amino acid sequence: CASSLAPFTGARGEGYTF. Based on the CDR3 plus reference TRBV5-1 and TRBJ1-2, the full variable domain is KAGVTQTPRYLIKTRGQQVTLSCSPISGHRSVSWYQQTPGQGLQFLFEYFSETQRNKGNFPGRFSGRQFSNSRSEMNVSTLELGDSALYLCASSLAPFTGARGEGYTFGSGTRLTVV.

The rearrangement uses TRBV7-3 and TRBJ2-1; perhaps D is TRBD1 or TRBD2 (6 bases each). This CDR3 has 16 residues. The germline V gene encodes CDR1 SGHTA and CDR2 FQGTGA. V was clipped by 5 bases and J by 5 bases, with 19 bases between them. In nucleotides, the CDR3 is TGTGCCAGCAGCCCACAGGGAGGCTGGGCACACAATGAGCAGTTCTTC. Residues: CASSPQGGWAHNEQFF.

The chain employs TRBV18 and TRBJ2-7; 8 bases align to TRBD2. The CDR3 loop spans 15 amino acids. Per germline, CDR1 KGHSH and CDR2 LQKENI. With 0 bases clipped from V and 1 base from J, the junction kept 2 bases outside the gene matches. CDR3 coding DNA: TGTGCCAGCTCACCACCCCAGCGGGGGTCCTACGAGCAGTACTTC. It encodes CASSPPQRGSYEQYF.

This chain links TRBV11-2 with TRBJ2-6; the D is unclear. The CDR3 spans 17 residues. With 1 base removed from V and 4 bases from J, the gap between germline ends came to 14 bases. Per germline, CDR1 SGHAT and CDR2 FQNNGV. This CDR3 reads CASSLGPPSEGANVLTF. In nucleotides, the CDR3 is TGTGCCAGCAGCTTAGGACCCCCATCGGAAGGGGCCAACGTCCTGACTTTC.

The chain couples TRBV20-1 to TRBJ2-3; D is ambiguous. The CDR3 sequence is 11 residues long. Germline CDR1 reads DFQATT; CDR2 reads SNEGSKA (reference sequence). The CDR3 region has the DNA TGCAGCCCCCAAGGTCCAGATACGCAGTATTTT. Residues: CSPQGPDTQYF.

The gene calls are TRBV30 and TRBJ2-1, with 13 nucleotides matching TRBD2. Germline assignment: CDR1 GTSNPN and CDR2 SVGIG (reference sequence). V lost 0 bases to trimming and J lost 8 bases; unmatched junction nucleotides: 4. The CDR3 sequence is 15 residues long. CDR3 protein: CAWSVLAGGFDEQFF. The CDR3 bases are TGTGCCTGGAGTGTACTAGCGGGAGGGTTCGATGAGCAGTTCTTC.

The chain recombines TRBV5-4 with TRBJ1-3; possibly TRBD1 for D (6 bases). In germline, CDR1 is SGHNT, CDR2 YYREEE (reference sequence). This CDR3 comprises 14 residues. Trimming took off 0 bases at V and 4 bases at J, with 8 bases between the two ends. As DNA, the CDR3 is TGTGCCAGCAGCTTGGGAGGGGGGGGAAACACCATATATTTT. Translated: CASSLGGGGNTIYF.

The gene calls are TRBV18 and TRBJ2-2; D unresolved. Germline V gives CDR1 KGHSH, CDR2 LQKENI. V was shortened by 4 bases and J by 2 bases, with 5 bases between the two germline ends. This CDR3 has 13 residues. The CDR3 bases are TGTGCCAGCTCACAGGACAACACCGGGGAGCTGTTTTTT. Translating gives CASSQDNTGELFF.

The chain is built from TRBV7-3 and TRBJ2-3; D may correspond to TRBD1 or TRBD2 (5 bases each). V gave up 5 bases and J gave up 0 bases, with 15 bases separating them. Germline V gives CDR1 SGHTA, CDR2 FQGTGA. The CDR3 is 16 residues long. Written as DNA, the CDR3 is TGTGCCAGCAGCGTGCTGGGACCGGGAAGCACAGATACGCAGTATTTT. Amino acids: CASSVLGPGSTDTQYF.

The genes are TRBV2 and TRBJ2-7; D not certain. Germline loops: CDR1 SNHLY, CDR2 FYNNEI. The CDR3 is 16 amino acids. Trimming removed 7 bases at V and 0 bases at J, with 19 bases between. The CDR3 here is CASTRLKGQSSYEQYF. CDR3 coding DNA: TGTGCCAGCACCCGACTCAAAGGGCAGTCCTCCTACGAGCAGTACTTC. Full variable domain (remainder filled in from reference TRBV2 and TRBJ2-7): EPEVTQTPSHQVTQMGQEVILRCVPISNHLYFYWYRQILGQKVEFLVSFYNNEISEKSEIFDDQFSVERPDGSNFTLKIRSTKLEDSAMYFCASTRLKGQSSYEQYFGPGTRLTVT.